The 22 T cell receptor beta chains listed next were all sequenced from one sample in a study of OX40 agonist ivuxolimab in advanced cancers. The table came from immunoSEQ multiplex PCR; TCRdb's copy has only in-frame clones and leaves some out. The table shows 85,000 to 90,000 clones, with roughly 85% occurring only once. The sequencing used CD4+ or CD8+ T cells sorted from blood, collected in a trial of the OX40 agonist ivuxolimab. Receptors originate from an adult with an advanced solid tumor such as melanoma, head and neck, liver or kidney cancer.

This clone was counted between two and nine times. The rearrangement uses TRBV6-6 and TRBJ2-3, with a tentative D call TRBD1 (5 bases). Per germline, CDR1 MNHNY and CDR2 SVGAGI (reference sequence). The CDR3 is made up of 11 amino acids. Trimming pared 8 bases from V and 4 bases from J, leaving 7 bases between. In DNA, the CDR3 is TGTGCCAGCGAAGGGGCAGATACGCAGTATTTT. Translating gives CASEGADTQYF.

The chain employs TRBV9 and TRBJ2-2, with a possible D match to TRBD2 (5 bases). The germline V gene encodes CDR1 SGDLS and CDR2 YYNGEE. Trimming removed 2 bases from V and 2 bases from J, with 10 bases in between. This CDR3 has 15 amino acids. The CDR3 loop reads CASSVLAINTGELFF. As DNA, the CDR3 is TGTGCCAGCAGCGTCCTAGCTATCAACACCGGGGAGCTGTTTTTT.

This sequence joins TRBV2 and TRBJ2-2, with D hard to call. Germline loops: CDR1 SNHLY, CDR2 FYNNEI. The CDR3 is 12 residues long. The CDR3 nucleotides are TGTGTCCAGCATAGGAACACCGGGGAGCTGTTTTTT. Its protein product is CVQHRNTGELFF.

At least ten counts were recorded for this clone. The CDR3: CASSLRPGTGANEQFF. CDR3 nucleotide sequence: TGTGCCAGCAGCCTTCGTCCCGGGACAGGGGCCAATGAGCAGTTCTTC. The chain couples TRBV7-9 to TRBJ2-1, with 10 nucleotides matching TRBD1. Germline CDR1 is SEHNR and CDR2 is FQNEAQ (reference sequence). After removal of 5 bases from V and 6 bases from J, the junction contained 10 bases not matched to a gene. This CDR3 comprises 16 residues.

This rearrangement joins TRBV2 to TRBJ1-1; the D is unclear. The germline V and J ends were trimmed by 2 bases and 3 bases, with 1 base remaining between them. The CDR3 has 11 residues. Germline CDR1 and CDR2: SNHLY and FYNNEI. CDR3 region: CASSEYTEAFF. The CDR3 nucleotides read TGTGCCAGCAGTGAATACACTGAAGCTTTCTTT.

V is TRBV29-1 and J is TRBJ1-1; D call uncertain. Trimming shortened V by 1 base and J by 10 bases, and 13 bases separated the two germline ends. The CDR3 consists of 12 residues. Per the germline V gene, CDR1 is SQVTM and CDR2 is ANQGSEA. CDR3 sequence: CSVEAGPDVAFF. The CDR3 region has the DNA TGCAGCGTTGAAGCTGGGCCGGATGTAGCTTTCTTT.

Concerning this clone: Other DNA sequences in the same sample also yield this CDR3. V gene TRBV7-2 combines with J gene TRBJ2-3; D remains ambiguous. Trimming shortened V by 0 bases and J by 4 bases, and 2 bases separated the two germline ends. Germline CDR1 and CDR2: SGHTA and FQGNSA. The CDR3 length is 12 residues. The CDR3 DNA is TGTGCCAGCAGCTTAGCGGCAGATACGCAGTATTTT. It yields the protein CASSLAADTQYF.

V gene TRBV28 combines with J gene TRBJ1-6; the D gene is possibly TRBD1 (6 bases). CDR1 and CDR2 (germline): MDHEN, SYDVKM. CDR3 length equals 16 residues. V was clipped by 3 bases and J by 0 bases, with 9 bases between them. CDR3 amino acids: CASSFGGRSYNSPLHF. The CDR3 coding sequence is TGTGCCAGCAGTTTTGGGGGGCGCTCCTATAATTCACCCCTCCACTTT.

The chain uses TRBV11-3 and TRBJ2-3, with 12 bases fitting TRBD2. Germline V gene lookup returns CDR1 SGHNT and CDR2 YENEEA. The CDR3 contains 16 residues. The ends lost 5 bases at V and 2 bases at J; junction bases unmatched: 5. The CDR3 is CASSLRLAGATDTQYF. CDR3 nucleotide sequence: TGTGCCAGCAGCCTCCGACTAGCGGGAGCCACAGATACGCAGTATTTT. Full variable domain (missing parts from reference TRBV11-3 and TRBJ2-3): EAGVVQSPRYKIIEKKQPVAFWCNPISGHNTLYWYLQNLGQGPELLIRYENEEAVDDSQLPKDRFSAERLKGVDSTLKIQPAELGDSAVYLCASSLRLAGATDTQYFGPGTRLTVL.

This sequence joins TRBV5-4 and TRBJ1-4; D gene unclear. V dropped 4 bases and J dropped 4 bases, with 14 bases sitting between them. Germline V lookup: CDR1 SGHNT, CDR2 YYREEE (reference sequence). This CDR3 is 15 amino acids long. The CDR3 sequence is CASSADGVLNEKLFF. CDR3 sequence (DNA): TGTGCCAGCAGCGCCGACGGGGTACTTAATGAAAAACTGTTTTTT.

The gene calls are TRBV6-1 and TRBJ2-2; D is perhaps TRBD1 (5 bases). CDR1 and CDR2 (germline): MNHNS, SASEGT. CDR3 size: 14 residues. V shed 7 bases and J shed 1 base, with 10 bases lying between them. CDR3 coding DNA: TGTGCCAGCAAGACAGAAATGAACACCGGGGAGCTGTTTTTT. This gives the protein CASKTEMNTGELFF.

This clone has a single count. V and J are TRBV11-3 and TRBJ2-3; D is possibly TRBD1 (5 bases). CDR1 SGHNT and CDR2 YENEEA come from the germline V gene. The CDR3 runs 15 residues. V lost 0 bases to trimming and J lost 4 bases, with 11 bases between them. This chain's CDR3 is CASSLEQGWADTQYF. The CDR3 nucleotides read TGTGCCAGCAGCTTAGAGCAGGGTTGGGCAGATACGCAGTATTTT.

The chain carries TRBV19 and TRBJ2-2; D assignment may be TRBD1 or TRBD2 (6 bases each). Trimming left V 7 bases short and J 5 bases short, with 17 bases between. The CDR3 loop spans 15 amino acids. The germline V gene has CDR1 LNHDA and CDR2 SQIVND (reference sequence). The chain's CDR3 is CASTSEGGYTGELFF. The DNA for the CDR3 is TGTGCCAGTACCTCCGAGGGGGGTTATACCGGGGAGCTGTTTTTT. The complete variable domain, with remaining parts taken from reference TRBV19 and TRBJ2-2, reads DGGITQSPKYLFRKEGQNVTLSCEQNLNHDAMYWYRQDPGQGLRLIYYSQIVNDFQKGDIAEGYSVSREKKESFPLTVTSAQKNPTAFYLCASTSEGGYTGELFFGEGSRLTVL.

V and J are TRBV5-4 and TRBJ2-2; possibly TRBD2 for D (6 bases). V gave up 6 bases and J gave up 3 bases, with 15 bases separating them. Germline CDR1 is SGHNT and CDR2 is YYREEE (reference sequence). The CDR3 contains 15 residues. DNA for the CDR3: TGTGCCAGCACCTCAGGGACTGTTGACACCGGGGAGCTGTTTTTT. Encoded protein: CASTSGTVDTGELFF.

CDR3 protein: CASSLEISDTQYF. For the CDR3, the DNA is TGTGCCAGCAGCTTAGAGATCTCAGATACGCAGTATTTT. The rearrangement joins TRBV7-2 to TRBJ2-3, with D unresolved. CDR3 length equals 13 residues. Germline V gene lookup returns CDR1 SGHTA and CDR2 FQGNSA. The V and J ends lost 1 base and 4 bases respectively, with 6 bases between them.

J is TRBJ2-1 and V is TRBV5-1, with 9 positions matching TRBD1. Germline V gene sequence: CDR1 SGHRS, CDR2 YFSETQ. V trimming: 2 bases; J trimming: 6 bases; junction bases outside the gene matches: 6. The CDR3 is made up of 15 amino acids. The CDR3: CASSLLTGGINEQFF. In DNA, the CDR3 is TGCGCCAGCAGCTTATTGACAGGGGGTATCAATGAGCAGTTCTTC.

This clone has a handful of counts. This rearrangement joins TRBV11-2 to TRBJ1-1; D unresolved. Germline assignment: CDR1 SGHAT and CDR2 FQNNGV. This CDR3 region has 13 residues. Trimming left V 3 bases short and J 1 base short, with 6 bases between. CDR3 amino acids: CASSFGPNTEAFF. CDR3 nucleotides: TGTGCCAGCAGCTTCGGTCCGAACACTGAAGCTTTCTTT. The entire variable domain, with the rest obtained from reference TRBV11-2 and TRBJ1-1, is as follows: EAGVAQSPRYKIIEKRQSVAFWCNPISGHATLYWYQQILGQGPKLLIQFQNNGVVDDSQLPKDRFSAERLKGVDSTLKIQPAKLEDSAVYLCASSFGPNTEAFFGQGTRLTVV.

This clone was found a few times. V usage is TRBV18 and J usage is TRBJ1-1; TRBD1 aligns across 11 bases. V lost 2 bases, J lost 1 base, and 3 bases stayed unmatched. The CDR3 is made up of 16 amino acids. Germline CDR1 is KGHSH and CDR2 is LQKENI. The CDR3, as DNA: TGTGCCAGCTCACCAGCCGGACAGGGGGCGAACACTGAAGCTTTCTTT. Translation gives CASSPAGQGANTEAFF.

The table lists this clone with a few counts. CDR3 sequence: CASSGFGTGSYGYTF. CDR3 nucleotides: TGCGCCAGCAGCGGCTTCGGGACAGGGAGCTATGGCTACACCTTC. V usage is TRBV5-1 and J usage is TRBJ1-2; 9 positions match TRBD1. Germline V gene lookup returns CDR1 SGHRS and CDR2 YFSETQ. This CDR3 is 15 amino acids long. The J segment lost 4 bases and the V segment lost 4 bases, leaving 8 bases of the junction unmatched.

The chain employs TRBV10-3 and TRBJ2-5; the D is unclear. CDR3 length: 14 amino acids. CDR1 ENHRY and CDR2 SYGVKD come from the germline V gene. The ends were cut back, 4 bases at V and 5 bases at J, with 14 bases in the middle. CDR3 sequence reads: CAISVSRSLETQYF. The CDR3 DNA sequence: TGTGCCATCAGTGTGTCCAGGTCGTTGGAGACCCAGTACTTC.

The V gene is TRBV15, the J gene TRBJ2-1; 7 nucleotides line up with TRBD1. CDR3 length: 18 residues. Trimming removed 4 bases from V and 6 bases from J; junction bases left unmatched: 18. Looked up from germline, CDR1 is LNHNV and CDR2 is YYDKDF (reference sequence). The CDR3 spells CATSTTASGQARVNEQFF. DNA of the CDR3: TGTGCCACCAGCACCACCGCCTCTGGACAGGCCCGGGTCAATGAGCAGTTCTTC.

V gene TRBV28 combines with J gene TRBJ2-4, with a possible D match to TRBD2 (5 bases). Germline lookup yields CDR1 MDHEN and CDR2 SYDVKM. This CDR3 is built from 17 residues. Trimming shortened V by 5 bases and J by 1 base, and 18 bases separated the two germline ends. The CDR3 region has the DNA TGTGCCAGCAGTCCACCCCGAGGGAACGGGGCCAAAAACATTCAGTACTTC. This gives the protein CASSPPRGNGAKNIQYF.